Following are 9 T cell receptor beta chains from one sample sequenced in a study of cytomegalovirus exposure and HLA in healthy donors. PCR employed 60 Vbeta and 13 Jbeta primers. Measured with immunoSEQ multiplex PCR; TCRdb has only the in-frame clones, and not every one. Its table records 140,000 or so clones. The sample was PBMCs. The receptors stem from a male donor in good health and CMV-seronegative.

The CDR3 region is CASSLSPNSYNEQFF. Written as DNA, the CDR3 is TGCGCCAGCAGCTTGTCCCCAAACTCCTACAATGAGCAGTTCTTC. This rearrangement joins TRBV5-1 to TRBJ2-1; no reliable D call. This CDR3 comprises 15 residues. Germline values: CDR1 SGHRS, CDR2 YFSETQ. V was cut by 1 base and J by 0 bases, with 8 bases left in between. Together with reference TRBV5-1 and TRBJ2-1, the CDR3 gives the full variable domain: KAGVTQTPRYLIKTRGQQVTLSCSPISGHRSVSWYQQTPGQGLQFLFEYFSETQRNKGNFPGRFSGRQFSNSRSEMNVSTLELGDSALYLCASSLSPNSYNEQFFGPGTRLTVL.

The chain has TRBV6-1 and TRBJ2-2, with a possible D match to TRBD2 (6 bases). Germline V lookup: CDR1 MNHNS, CDR2 SASEGT. This CDR3 region has 14 residues. V was cut by 7 bases and J by 4 bases, with 13 bases left in between. CDR3 sequence reads: CASTEGVGTGELFF. For the CDR3, the DNA is TGTGCCAGCACGGAGGGCGTTGGCACCGGGGAGCTGTTTTTT.

This sequence joins TRBV27 and TRBJ2-1; 7 bases fit TRBD2. V dropped 2 bases and J dropped 0; count of bases not matched to a gene: 10. Germline V gene data show CDR1 as MNHEY and CDR2 as SMNVEV (reference sequence). The CDR3 length is 18 residues. In DNA form, the CDR3 reads TGTGCCAGCAGTTTAATGCGGGAGCCTTCGAGCTCCTACAATGAGCAGTTCTTC. Its protein is CASSLMREPSSSYNEQFF.

The genes are TRBV5-4 and TRBJ1-1; 12 bases are shared with TRBD1. The ends lost 0 bases at V and 6 bases at J; junction bases unmatched: 3. The length of the CDR3 is 15 residues. Germline lookup yields CDR1 SGHNT and CDR2 YYREEE (reference sequence). In DNA form, the CDR3 reads TGTGCCAGCAGCTTGGCCGGGACAGGGGGCTCTGAAGCTTTCTTT. This sequence encodes CASSLAGTGGSEAFF.

V is TRBV5-6 and J is TRBJ1-5; 10 bases align to TRBD1. This CDR3 comprises 14 residues. Per the germline V gene, CDR1 is SGHDT and CDR2 is YYEEEE. With 2 bases clipped from V and 5 bases from J, the junction kept 1 base outside the gene matches. The CDR3 DNA reads TGTGCCAGCAGCTTCGGACAGGGGGATCAGCCCCAGCATTTT. Amino acids: CASSFGQGDQPQHF. The whole variable domain, remainder taken from reference TRBV5-6 and TRBJ1-5, is DAGVTQSPTHLIKTRGQQVTLRCSPKSGHDTVSWYQQALGQGPQFIFQYYEEEERQRGNFPDRFSGHQFPNYSSELNVNALLLGDSALYLCASSFGQGDQPQHFGDGTRLSIL.

The chain links TRBV19 to TRBJ1-5; the match to TRBD1 covers 7 bases. The CDR3 is 16 residues long. Trimming removed 5 bases from V and 3 bases from J; junction bases left unmatched: 10. Germline lookup yields CDR1 LNHDA and CDR2 SQIVND (reference sequence). The CDR3 DNA sequence: TGTGCCAGTAGTTCGGAAGGCAGGGGGGTCAATCAGCCCCAGCATTTT. Its translation: CASSSEGRGVNQPQHF.

The chain is built from TRBV7-6 and TRBJ2-3; TRBD2 matches 14 bases. The CDR3 length is 13 residues. The germline CDR1 and CDR2 sequences are SGHVS and FNYEAQ. J was trimmed by 9 bases and V by 5 bases; bases with no gene match: 1. The CDR3 protein is CASSGTSGGTQYF. CDR3 nucleotides: TGTGCCAGCAGCGGGACTAGCGGGGGCACGCAGTATTTT.

The CDR3 loop reads CASSRRHQGARGTDTQYF. CDR3 nucleotide sequence: TGTGCCAGCAGCCGGCGTCATCAGGGGGCGCGAGGCACAGATACGCAGTATTTT. The chain links TRBV13 to TRBJ2-3, with 8 bases lining up with TRBD1. CDR1 and CDR2 from the germline V gene are PRHDT and FYEKMQ (reference sequence). This CDR3 spans 18 amino acids. The V gene end was trimmed by 5 bases and the J gene end by 1 base; junction bases not matched to a gene: 14. Based on the CDR3 plus reference TRBV13 and TRBJ2-3, the full variable domain is AAGVIQSPRHLIKEKRETATLKCYPIPRHDTVYWYQQGPGQDPQFLISFYEKMQSDKGSIPDRFSAQQFSDYHSELNMSSLELGDSALYFCASSRRHQGARGTDTQYFGPGTRLTVL.

The chain joins TRBV5-1 to TRBJ2-1; TRBD2 matches at 10 bases. This CDR3 has 16 residues. The V gene end was trimmed by 0 bases and the J gene end by 7 bases; junction bases not matched to a gene: 7. Per germline, CDR1 SGHRS and CDR2 YFSETQ. In DNA, the CDR3 is TGCGCCAGCAGCTTGGTAGGAGCGGGGGGGCAAAATGAGCAGTTCTTC. Its protein is CASSLVGAGGQNEQFF.